This TCR beta chain came from a study of regulatory T cells in long-lasting Graves disease. The overall study: Over 5 years on antithyroid drugs plus positive TSH receptor antibodies marked Graves' disease as persistent. Whole-study results and caveats: Only a small sample size was used, which may have cut accuracy. Investigators studied peripheral blood only, not thyroid tissue.

V was pared by 4 bases and J by 4 bases, with 14 bases between. The germline V gene encodes CDR1 SGHRS and CDR2 YFSETQ. The CDR3 contains 14 residues. With iRepertoire HTBI primers and Arm-PCR of CDR3 regions, TCR beta libraries were built. TCRdb reprocessed the multiplex PCR reads with MiXCR, giving one entry per CDR3 protein. This table has over 300,000 distinct CDR3 sequences, 15% to 20% appearing once. Time point given: persistent/refractory GD, antithyroid drugs over 5 years with positive TRAb. PBMCs were the source of the RNA used for TCR sequencing. This clonotype was counted at least ten times. What it binds is unknown.

This sequence joins TRBV5-1 and TRBJ1-1; D is perhaps TRBD1 (6 bases). The sequence derives from a female donor with Graves disease. Specimen: peripheral blood mononuclear cells (PBMCs), collected when the disease was refractory, from a patient treated with antithyroid drugs. CDR3: CASSDQRTATEAFF. DNA of the CDR3: TGCGCCAGCAGCGATCAGAGGACAGCCACTGAAGCTTTCTTT.